The text below deals with one T cell receptor (beta chain). This record comes from a study of blood T cells in healthy people across ages. Sample donors were healthy Caucasian individuals that came from Russia, aged 6 to 90. Peripheral blood, about 9.4 milliliters per donor, was collected. Deletions cut 4 bases from V and 4 bases from J, with 16 bases between. Germline V lookup: CDR1 SGHTA, CDR2 FQGNSA. The length of the CDR3 is 15 residues. A sample-barcoded 5' primer and a J-beta primer mix were used in a second PCR of roughly 7 to 11 cycles. TCRdb reprocessed the 5' RACE reads via MiXCR and lists one record per CDR3 protein. The sample lists about 1.6 million distinct CDR3 sequences; about 35% were seen once.

The sample taken for sequencing was blood. This receptor was identified in a woman in her twenties or thirties in good health. This sequence joins TRBV7-2 and TRBJ1-2, with D unclear. The CDR3 DNA reads TGTGCCAGCAGCTGGGCCGGGAGTAAGACCTATGGCTACACCTTC. It encodes CASSWAGSKTYGYTF. Filled out from reference TRBV7-2 and TRBJ1-2, the complete variable domain reads GAGVSQSPSNKVTEKGKDVELRCDPISGHTALYWYRQSLGQGLEFLIYFQGNSAPDKSGLPSDRFSAERTGGSVSTLTIQRTQQEDSAVYLCASSWAGSKTYGYTFGSGTRLTVV.